Given below is one TCR beta chain in context. Its cognate antigen has yet to be identified. Base qualities were left out, and no much larger clone turns up one base away. This entry comes from a study of blood T cell repertoires in COVID-19 (dated by TCRdb to 2020 to 2022). Regarding the study in general: Samples covering the acute and convalescent phases of COVID-19 were provided by collaborators in the United States, Italy and Spain. Samples were obtained from the ongoing ImmuneRACE study (first 160 participants) and from 950 to 1,500 subjects provided by 6 global collaborators. Nearly every sample came with metadata listing a de-identified subject ID, COVID-19 status, age in years and sex. Where available, HLA class I and class II types were obtained from metadata supplied by the sample provider rather than from assay-based typing. The repertoires were released in a freely available public database meant as a resource for research on the immune response to SARS-CoV-2. The material from the prospective study consisted of cDNA or gDNA derived from T cells, B-cell-depleted T cells, or PBMCs. Deeply sampled blood TCRbeta repertoires from subjects exposed to, actively infected with, or recovered from COVID-19 were included in the dataset.

Beyond this particular receptor, the publication reports: The amount of clinical and demographic metadata varied by source and participant and was provided uncurated.

Whole blood was collected in K2EDTA tubes by collaborating institutions according to the institutions' own protocols. Collaborator samples were shipped for TCRbeta analysis as frozen whole blood, isolated PBMCs, or DNA extracted from either sample type. TCRbeta CDR3 regions were amplified from genomic DNA using the immunoSEQ Assay, a bias-controlled multiplex PCR. Concerning the study's data processing: The number of nucleated cells in each sample was estimated from the amplification of reference gene primers within the assay. To quantify the absolute abundance of each unique TCRbeta CDR3 rearrangement, sequence reads were collapsed and filtered. Productive Simpson clonality was computed per sample as the square root of Simpson's diversity index over productive rearrangements. Not all clones reach the TCRdb copy of this immuneACCESS table, which keeps in-frame sequences only. Checked studies attribute under half of the gap to unresolved V genes and leave the rest unexplained. The DNA was the basis for D and trimming; V, J and clone size are from that table. The sample data list approximately 90,000 clones, and roughly 86% of these were observed just once. Roughly 17% of the sample goes to the ten largest clones.

Via the germline V gene, CDR1 is SGHRS and CDR2 YFSETQ. Trimming leaves V shorter by 6 bases and J shorter by 5 bases, with the junction holding 15 bases beyond the gene matches. The CDR3 sequence holds 16 residues, the cysteine and phenylalanine included. The entry retains the CDR3 DNA only, 48 bases that are in frame from base 1. This receptor was obtained from a human donor in a cohort sampled during active COVID-19. This chain is built from TRBV5-1 and TRBJ2-5; 8 central nucleotides agree with TRBD1. Source material: peripheral blood. The CDR3 amino acid sequence is: CASTSTGQGAGETQYF. The DNA is as follows: TGCGCCAGCACCTCCACCGGGCAGGGGGCAGGGGAGACCCAGTACTTC.